This T cell receptor beta chain comes out of a study of cytomegalovirus exposure and HLA in healthy donors. In the study overall: The approximately 120 million unique TCR beta sequences, from roughly 170 million T cells, were found by an earlier analysis.

The study ran its PCR with 60 Vbeta and 13 Jbeta primers. Measured with immunoSEQ multiplex PCR; TCRdb has only the in-frame clones, and not every one. The sample yields about 130,000 clones, roughly 80% seen once. The V gene's germline CDR1 is SQVTM and CDR2 ANQGSEA. V lost 5 bases and J 1 base, leaving 14 bases between the germline ends. CDR3 length: 14 residues. About this clone itself: Its antigen is as yet unknown.

Study conclusions and caveats: Accounts indicate the classifier identified cytomegalovirus status with strong specificity and sensitivity. Follow-up analysis found HLA locus-dependent TCR association rates, highest for DRB1 and lowest for HLA-C.

V is TRBV29-1 and J is TRBJ1-1, with D possibly TRBD1 on 6 matching bases. The material sequenced was PBMCs. The sequence came from a girl aged 2-10 years in good health and CMV-seronegative. The CDR3 region is CSVSARQANTEAFF. CDR3 DNA: TGCAGCGTTTCCGCTCGACAGGCGAACACTGAAGCTTTCTTT.